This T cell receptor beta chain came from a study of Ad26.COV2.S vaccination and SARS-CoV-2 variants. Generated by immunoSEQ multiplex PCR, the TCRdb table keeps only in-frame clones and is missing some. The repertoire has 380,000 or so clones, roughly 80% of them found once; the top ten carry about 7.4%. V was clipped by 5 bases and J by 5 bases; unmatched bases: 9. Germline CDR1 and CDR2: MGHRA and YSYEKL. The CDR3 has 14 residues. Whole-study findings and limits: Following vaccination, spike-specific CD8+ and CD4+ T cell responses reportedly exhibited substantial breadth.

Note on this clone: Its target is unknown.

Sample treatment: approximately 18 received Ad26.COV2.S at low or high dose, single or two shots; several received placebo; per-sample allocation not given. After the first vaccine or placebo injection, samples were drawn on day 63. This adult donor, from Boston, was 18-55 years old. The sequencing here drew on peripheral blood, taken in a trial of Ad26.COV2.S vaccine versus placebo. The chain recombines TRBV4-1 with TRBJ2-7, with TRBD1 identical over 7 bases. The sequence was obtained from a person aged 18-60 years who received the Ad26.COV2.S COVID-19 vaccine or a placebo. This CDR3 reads CASSEYTTGNEQYF. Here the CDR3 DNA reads TGCGCCAGCAGCGAGTATACGACAGGGAACGAGCAGTACTTC.